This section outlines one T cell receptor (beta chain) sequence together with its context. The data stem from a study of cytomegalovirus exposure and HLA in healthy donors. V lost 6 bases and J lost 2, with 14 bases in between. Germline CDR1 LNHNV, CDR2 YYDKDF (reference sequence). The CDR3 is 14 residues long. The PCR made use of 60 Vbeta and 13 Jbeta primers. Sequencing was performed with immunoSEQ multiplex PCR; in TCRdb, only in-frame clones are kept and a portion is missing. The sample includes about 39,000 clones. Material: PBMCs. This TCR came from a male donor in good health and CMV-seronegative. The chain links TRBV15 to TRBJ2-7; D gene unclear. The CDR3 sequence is CATRTTDTAYEQYF. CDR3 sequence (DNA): TGTGCCACCAGGACAACCGACACGGCCTACGAGCAGTACTTC.